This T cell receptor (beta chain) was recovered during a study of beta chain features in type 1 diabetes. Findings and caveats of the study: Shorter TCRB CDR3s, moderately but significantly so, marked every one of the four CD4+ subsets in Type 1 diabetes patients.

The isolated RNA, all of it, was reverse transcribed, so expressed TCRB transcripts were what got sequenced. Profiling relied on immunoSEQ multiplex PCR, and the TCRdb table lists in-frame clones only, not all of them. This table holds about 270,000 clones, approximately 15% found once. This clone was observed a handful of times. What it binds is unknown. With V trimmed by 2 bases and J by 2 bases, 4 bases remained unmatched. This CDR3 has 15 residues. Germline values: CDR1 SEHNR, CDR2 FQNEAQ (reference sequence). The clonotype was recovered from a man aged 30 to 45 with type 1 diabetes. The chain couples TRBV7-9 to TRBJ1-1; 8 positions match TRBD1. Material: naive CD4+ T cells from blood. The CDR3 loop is CASSLNAGGNTEAFF. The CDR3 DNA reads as TGTGCCAGCAGCTTAAACGCAGGGGGCAACACTGAAGCTTTCTTT.